The rows below give T cell receptor beta chains drawn from one sample of a study of blood T cell repertoires in COVID-19. The protocol was immunoSEQ multiplex PCR, while the TCRdb copy is restricted to in-frame clones and leaves out a portion. Here the sample spans 470,000 or so clones, approximately 83% being singletons. The sequencing input was peripheral blood. Receptors originate from a human donor in a cohort sampled during active COVID-19. CDR3s include the opening cysteine and the closing phenylalanine or tryptophan. A D gene is named only where the DNA matches it firmly. The size entry is marked missing in some rows and otherwise reads once, few, many or a size class.

V: TRBV19; D: .; J: TRBJ2-2; size: .; CDR3: CASRVNWNTGELFF; DNA: TGTGCCAGCCGGGTGAATTGGAACACCGGGGAGCTGTTTTTT
V: TRBV4-2; D: TRBD2; J: TRBJ2-3; size: once; CDR3: CASSQETSGRGPDTQYF; DNA: TGTGCCAGCAGCCAAGAAACAAGCGGGAGGGGTCCAGATACGCAGTATTTT
V: TRBV7-2; D: .; J: TRBJ2-5; size: .; CDR3: CASSLRAQGEETQYF; DNA: TGTGCCAGCAGCTTAAGGGCACAGGGTGAAGAGACCCAGTACTTC
V: TRBV6-2/TRBV6-3; D: TRBD2; J: TRBJ2-7; size: .; CDR3: CASSYRREGVYEQYF; DNA: TGTGCCAGCAGTTATAGGCGGGAGGGAGTCTACGAGCAGTACTTC
V: TRBV4-2; D: .; J: TRBJ1-4; size: few; CDR3: CASSPGQGDNEKLFF; DNA: TGTGCCAGCAGCCCCGGCCAGGGCGACAATGAAAAACTGTTTTTT
V: TRBV6-5; D: TRBD1; J: TRBJ1-4; size: many; CDR3: CASSWDSREEKLFF; DNA: TGTGCCAGCAGTTGGGACAGCAGGGAAGAAAAACTGTTTTTT
V: TRBV30; D: .; J: TRBJ2-7; size: .; CDR3: CAWNSWERTGIDEQYF; DNA: TGTGCCTGGAACTCGTGGGAACGGACGGGAATAGACGAGCAGTACTTC
V: TRBV5-1; D: TRBD2; J: TRBJ2-7; size: few; CDR3: CASSLGTSGNEQYF; DNA: TGCGCCAGCAGCTTAGGGACTAGCGGGAACGAGCAGTACTTC
V: TRBV12-5; D: .; J: TRBJ1-1; size: .; CDR3: CASGLTIMGGPPRAFF; DNA: TGTGCTAGTGGTTTGACCATAATGGGGGGGCCGCCCCGGGCTTTCTTT
V: TRBV18; D: .; J: TRBJ1-1; size: .; CDR3: CASSPGQGTEAFF; DNA: TGTGCCAGCTCACCGGGGCAGGGCACTGAAGCTTTCTTT
V: TRBV4-1; D: TRBD2; J: TRBJ2-1; size: .; CDR3: CASSQGTSGSDEQFF; DNA: TGCGCCAGCAGCCAAGGGACTAGCGGGAGTGATGAGCAGTTCTTC
V: TRBV30; D: .; J: TRBJ2-3; size: .; CDR3: CAWSRSGPGIDTQYF; DNA: TGTGCCTGGAGTAGGAGCGGTCCGGGGATAGATACGCAGTATTTT
V: TRBV28; D: .; J: TRBJ2-6; size: .; CDR3: CASSTFGSGANVLTF; DNA: TGTGCCAGCAGCACGTTCGGCTCTGGGGCCAACGTCCTGACTTTC
V: TRBV18; D: TRBD1; J: TRBJ1-2; size: .; CDR3: CASSSEQGNRYTF; DNA: TGTGCCAGCTCATCGGAACAGGGGAATCGGTACACCTTC
V: TRBV5-5; D: TRBD1; J: TRBJ2-7; size: .; CDR3: CASSSGTGGYEQYF; DNA: TGTGCCAGCAGCTCCGGGACAGGGGGCTACGAGCAGTACTTC
V: TRBV10-1; D: .; J: TRBJ1-1; size: .; CDR3: CASQLGETTEAFF; DNA: TGCGCCAGCCAACTCGGGGAGACCACTGAAGCTTTCTTT
V: TRBV9; D: .; J: TRBJ2-1; size: .; CDR3: CASSVAPYEPYNEQFF; DNA: TGTGCCAGCAGCGTAGCTCCCTACGAACCATACAATGAGCAGTTCTTC
V: TRBV30; D: .; J: TRBJ1-6; size: .; CDR3: CAWSVPRGSSYNSPLHF; DNA: TGTGCCTGGAGTGTACCAAGGGGGAGCTCCTATAATTCACCCCTCCACTTT
V: TRBV6-5; D: .; J: TRBJ1-5; size: .; CDR3: CASRVVAEGNQPQHF; DNA: TGTGCCAGCAGAGTTGTGGCCGAGGGCAATCAGCCCCAGCATTTT
V: TRBV9; D: TRBD1; J: TRBJ1-1; size: .; CDR3: CASSSTGGPYTEAFF; DNA: TGTGCCAGCAGCTCTACAGGGGGTCCGTACACTGAAGCTTTCTTT
V: TRBV11-2; D: .; J: TRBJ1-1; size: .; CDR3: CASSLARPGQLMNTEAFF; DNA: TGTGCCAGCAGCTTAGCCCGGCCGGGACAACTAATGAACACTGAAGCTTTCTTT
V: TRBV7-2; D: TRBD1; J: TRBJ1-1; size: .; CDR3: CASSLVWTGEAFF; DNA: TGTGCCAGCAGCTTAGTATGGACAGGCGAAGCTTTCTTT
V: TRBV6-4; D: TRBD2; J: TRBJ2-7; size: many; CDR3: CASSLTSAAYEQYF; DNA: TGTGCCAGCAGTCTTACTAGCGCAGCCTACGAGCAGTACTTC
V: TRBV6-2/TRBV6-3; D: .; J: TRBJ1-4; size: .; CDR3: CASSKRQGEKLFF; DNA: TGTGCCAGCAGTAAGCGGCAGGGGGAAAAACTGTTTTTT
V: TRBV19; D: TRBD2; J: TRBJ2-7; size: .; CDR3: CASSIAGGEVNEQYF; DNA: TGTGCCAGTAGTATTGCGGGAGGGGAGGTTAACGAGCAGTACTTC
V: TRBV4-1; D: .; J: TRBJ1-2; size: .; CDR3: CASSLSTGNYGYTF; DNA: TGCGCCAGCAGCCTCTCGACGGGGAACTATGGCTACACCTTC
V: TRBV6-4; D: .; J: TRBJ1-4; size: .; CDR3: CASSGPDLGGEKLFF; DNA: TGTGCCAGCAGTGGACCTGACCTAGGCGGTGAAAAACTGTTTTTT
V: TRBV30; D: TRBD1; J: TRBJ2-1; size: .; CDR3: CAWTSNQGQGVWNEQFF; DNA: TGTGCCTGGACCAGCAACCAGGGACAGGGGGTGTGGAATGAGCAGTTCTTC
V: TRBV7-2; D: TRBD2; J: TRBJ2-1; size: .; CDR3: CASSLYASGNNEQFF; DNA: TGTGCCAGCAGCTTATATGCCAGCGGGAACAATGAGCAGTTCTTC
V: TRBV27; D: TRBD1; J: TRBJ1-5; size: .; CDR3: CASSLRGQGGNQPQHF; DNA: TGTGCCAGCAGTTTACGGGGACAGGGAGGCAATCAGCCCCAGCATTTT
V: TRBV4-1; D: TRBD1; J: TRBJ1-2; size: .; CDR3: CASSQERDRAGGYTF; DNA: TGCGCCAGCAGCCAAGAGAGGGACAGGGCTGGGGGCTACACCTTC
V: TRBV11-2; D: TRBD2; J: TRBJ2-5; size: .; CDR3: CASSPLAGVGETQYF; DNA: TGTGCCAGCAGCCCCCTAGCGGGAGTAGGGGAGACCCAGTACTTC
V: TRBV19; D: TRBD1; J: TRBJ2-7; size: .; CDR3: CASSIPGGDYEQYF; DNA: TGTGCCAGTAGTATCCCAGGGGGTGACTACGAGCAGTACTTC